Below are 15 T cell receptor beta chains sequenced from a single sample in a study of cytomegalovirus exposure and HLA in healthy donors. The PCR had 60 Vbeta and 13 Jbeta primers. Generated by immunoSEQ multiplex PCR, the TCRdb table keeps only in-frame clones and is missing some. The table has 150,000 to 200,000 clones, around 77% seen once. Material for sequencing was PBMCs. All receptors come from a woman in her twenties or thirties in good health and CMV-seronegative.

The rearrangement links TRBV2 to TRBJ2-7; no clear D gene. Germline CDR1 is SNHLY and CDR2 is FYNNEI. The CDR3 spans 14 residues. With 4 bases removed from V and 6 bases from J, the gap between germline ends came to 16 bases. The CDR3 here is CASSGPEEAAEQYF. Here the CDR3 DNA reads TGTGCCAGCAGTGGTCCCGAGGAAGCCGCCGAGCAGTACTTC.

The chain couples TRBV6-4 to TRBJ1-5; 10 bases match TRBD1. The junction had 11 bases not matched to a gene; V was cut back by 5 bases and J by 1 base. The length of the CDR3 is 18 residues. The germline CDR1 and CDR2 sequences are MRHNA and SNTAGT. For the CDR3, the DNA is TGTGCCAGCAGTTGGACAGGGGGGGCCTCGGTCAGCAATCAGCCCCAGCATTTT. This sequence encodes CASSWTGGASVSNQPQHF.

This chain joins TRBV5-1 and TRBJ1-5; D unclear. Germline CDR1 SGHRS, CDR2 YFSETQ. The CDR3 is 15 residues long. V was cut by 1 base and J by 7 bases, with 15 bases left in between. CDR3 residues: CASSLIGTPEQPQHF. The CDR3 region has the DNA TGCGCCAGCAGCTTGATCGGAACCCCGGAGCAGCCCCAGCATTTT.

CDR3 bases: TGCGCCAGCAGCTTGGGGGAGGCGGATGGAAACACCATATATTTT. It specifies CASSLGEADGNTIYF. The chain joins TRBV5-1 to TRBJ1-3; D is unresolved. Germline CDR1 and CDR2: SGHRS and YFSETQ. Trimming stripped 0 bases from V and 3 bases from J, with 10 bases between. This CDR3 has 15 amino acids. The whole variable domain, filled in from reference TRBV5-1 and TRBJ1-3, reads KAGVTQTPRYLIKTRGQQVTLSCSPISGHRSVSWYQQTPGQGLQFLFEYFSETQRNKGNFPGRFSGRQFSNSRSEMNVSTLELGDSALYLCASSLGEADGNTIYFGEGSWLTVV.

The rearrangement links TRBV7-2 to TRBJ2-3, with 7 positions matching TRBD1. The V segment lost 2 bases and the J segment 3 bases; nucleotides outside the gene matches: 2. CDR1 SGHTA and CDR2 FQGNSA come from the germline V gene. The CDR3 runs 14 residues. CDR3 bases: TGTGCCAGCAGCTTAAGGGGGCCGACAGATACGCAGTATTTT. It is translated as CASSLRGPTDTQYF.

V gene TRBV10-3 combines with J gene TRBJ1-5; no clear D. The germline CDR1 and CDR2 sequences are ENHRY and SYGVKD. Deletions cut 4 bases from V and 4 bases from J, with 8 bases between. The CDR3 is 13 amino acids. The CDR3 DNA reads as TGTGCCATCAGTGTCGACACTAATCAGCCCCAGCATTTT. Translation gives CAISVDTNQPQHF.

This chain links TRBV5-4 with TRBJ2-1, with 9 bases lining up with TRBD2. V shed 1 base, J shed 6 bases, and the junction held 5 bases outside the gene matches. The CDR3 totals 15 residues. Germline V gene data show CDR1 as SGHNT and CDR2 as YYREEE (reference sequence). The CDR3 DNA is TGTGCCAGCAGCTTGCAGGCGGGGGGGGCCAATGAGCAGTTCTTC. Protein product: CASSLQAGGANEQFF.

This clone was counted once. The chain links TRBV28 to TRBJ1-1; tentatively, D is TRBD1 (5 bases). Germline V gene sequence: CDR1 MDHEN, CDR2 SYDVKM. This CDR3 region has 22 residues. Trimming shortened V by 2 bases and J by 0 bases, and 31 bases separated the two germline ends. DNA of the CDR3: TGTGCCAGCAGTTTAATGCCCCCCGGCTTTTCAGGGCCAGCTTCCATGAACACTGAAGCTTTCTTT. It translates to CASSLMPPGFSGPASMNTEAFF.

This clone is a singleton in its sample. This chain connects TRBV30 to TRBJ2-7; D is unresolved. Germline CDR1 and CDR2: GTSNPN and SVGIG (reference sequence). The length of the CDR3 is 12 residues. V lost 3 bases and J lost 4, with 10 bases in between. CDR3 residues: CAWSPTSYEQYF. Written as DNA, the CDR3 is TGTGCCTGGAGCCCCACATCTTACGAGCAGTACTTC. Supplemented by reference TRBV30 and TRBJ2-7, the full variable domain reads SQTIHQWPATLVQPVGSPLSLECTVEGTSNPNLYWYRQAAGRGLQLLFYSVGIGQISSEVPQNLSASRPQDRQFILSSKKLLLSDSGFYLCAWSPTSYEQYFGPGTRLTVT.

The CDR3 coding sequence is TGCAGTGCTAGGAAGAGTGAAAAACTGTTTTTT. This encodes CSARKSEKLFF. The chain employs TRBV20-1 and TRBJ1-4; D remains ambiguous. Trimming removed 3 bases at V and 7 bases at J, with 6 bases between. Germline V gene lookup returns CDR1 DFQATT and CDR2 SNEGSKA (reference sequence). The CDR3 has 11 amino acids.

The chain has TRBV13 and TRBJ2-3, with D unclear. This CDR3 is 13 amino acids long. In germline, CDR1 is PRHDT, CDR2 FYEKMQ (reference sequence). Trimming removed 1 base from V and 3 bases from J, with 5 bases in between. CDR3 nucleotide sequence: TGTGCCAGCAGCTTAGCCAGGACAGATACGCAGTATTTT. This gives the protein CASSLARTDTQYF.

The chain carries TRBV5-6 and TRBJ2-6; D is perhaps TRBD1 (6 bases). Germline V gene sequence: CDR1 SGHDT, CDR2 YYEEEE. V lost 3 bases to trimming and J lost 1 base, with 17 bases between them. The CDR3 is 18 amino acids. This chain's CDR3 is CASSSRGTRISGANVLTF. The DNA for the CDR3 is TGTGCCAGCAGCTCCCGAGGGACAAGGATATCTGGGGCCAACGTCCTGACTTTC.

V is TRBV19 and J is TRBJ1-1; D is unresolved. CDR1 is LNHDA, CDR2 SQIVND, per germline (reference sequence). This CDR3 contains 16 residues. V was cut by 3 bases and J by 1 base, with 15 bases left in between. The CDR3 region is CASSIGNAPGNTEAFF. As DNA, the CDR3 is TGTGCCAGTAGTATTGGCAACGCCCCTGGGAACACTGAAGCTTTCTTT.

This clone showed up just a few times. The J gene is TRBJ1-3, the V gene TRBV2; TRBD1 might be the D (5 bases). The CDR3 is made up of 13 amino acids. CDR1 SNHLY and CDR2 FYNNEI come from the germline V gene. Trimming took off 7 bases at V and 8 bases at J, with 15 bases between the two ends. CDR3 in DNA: TGTGCCAGCACCGAGGCGGGGGTCTACACCATATATTTT. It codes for CASTEAGVYTIYF.

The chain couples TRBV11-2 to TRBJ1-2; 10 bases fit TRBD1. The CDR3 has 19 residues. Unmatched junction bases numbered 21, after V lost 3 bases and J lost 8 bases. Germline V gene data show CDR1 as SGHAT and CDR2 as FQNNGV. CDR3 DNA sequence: TGTGCCAGCAGCTTTTACTCGCTCCGGGACAGGGGCCCCCTCGGCGGCTACACCTTC. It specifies CASSFYSLRDRGPLGGYTF. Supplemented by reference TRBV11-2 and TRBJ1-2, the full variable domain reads EAGVAQSPRYKIIEKRQSVAFWCNPISGHATLYWYQQILGQGPKLLIQFQNNGVVDDSQLPKDRFSAERLKGVDSTLKIQPAKLEDSAVYLCASSFYSLRDRGPLGGYTFGSGTRLTVV.